These 5 T cell receptor beta chains came from one sample sequenced in a study of T cell responses to AZD1222 COVID-19 vaccine. The method was immunoSEQ multiplex PCR; TCRdb's version includes in-frame clones alone and lacks a portion of them. The top ten clones hold about 3.3% of a sample with 120,000 or so clones, around 90% of them seen once. The material sequenced was peripheral blood, taken on day 0 of AZD1222 vaccination. The receptors here all came from an adult in good health.

The J gene is TRBJ1-2, the V gene TRBV6-2 or TRBV6-3, with 9 bases matching TRBD1. The CDR3 runs to 15 residues. V was clipped by 5 bases and J by 6 bases; unmatched bases: 10. Germline CDR1 MNHEY, CDR2 SVGEGT. This chain's CDR3 is CASSIRDRARDGYTF. The DNA for the CDR3 is TGTGCCAGCAGTATCCGGGACAGGGCACGGGATGGCTACACCTTC.

The chain joins TRBV7-3 to TRBJ1-1; 7 bases align to TRBD1. The CDR3 loop spans 14 amino acids. J lost 2 bases, V lost 5 bases, and 5 bases had no gene match. The germline CDR1 and CDR2 sequences are SGHTA and FQGTGA. The CDR3 DNA sequence: TGTGCCAGCAGCACCCGACAGGGAAACACTGAAGCTTTCTTT. This gives the protein CASSTRQGNTEAFF.

The CDR3 sequence: CASSQQPLSAGELFF. The CDR3 nucleotides read TGTGCCAGCAGCCAACAGCCTCTAAGCGCCGGGGAGCTGTTTTTT. The rearrangement uses TRBV14 and TRBJ2-2; D gene uncertain. V was trimmed by 2 bases and J by 6 bases, leaving 13 bases between them. Germline V gene lookup returns CDR1 SGHDN and CDR2 FVKESK. The CDR3 has 15 amino acids.

The rearrangement joins TRBV6-1 to TRBJ2-5, with D possibly matching TRBD2 (7 bases). V shed 0 bases and J shed 5 bases, with 19 bases lying between them. CDR1 is MNHNS, CDR2 SASEGT, per germline. This CDR3 contains 17 residues. CDR3 bases: TGTGCCAGCAGTGAAGCCCCGTTGGGGGGGGCGGTTGAGACCCAGTACTTC. Translation: CASSEAPLGGAVETQYF.

The chain has TRBV3-1 (or the pseudogene TRBV3-2) and TRBJ1-3, with 9 bases that match TRBD1. Per the germline V gene, CDR1 is LGHDT and CDR2 is YNNKEL (reference sequence). With 4 bases clipped from V and 2 bases from J, the junction kept 3 bases outside the gene matches. The CDR3 is 15 residues long. This CDR3 is CASSLTGGAGNTIYF. CDR3 nucleotide sequence: TGTGCCAGCAGCCTAACAGGGGGCGCTGGAAACACCATATATTTT.